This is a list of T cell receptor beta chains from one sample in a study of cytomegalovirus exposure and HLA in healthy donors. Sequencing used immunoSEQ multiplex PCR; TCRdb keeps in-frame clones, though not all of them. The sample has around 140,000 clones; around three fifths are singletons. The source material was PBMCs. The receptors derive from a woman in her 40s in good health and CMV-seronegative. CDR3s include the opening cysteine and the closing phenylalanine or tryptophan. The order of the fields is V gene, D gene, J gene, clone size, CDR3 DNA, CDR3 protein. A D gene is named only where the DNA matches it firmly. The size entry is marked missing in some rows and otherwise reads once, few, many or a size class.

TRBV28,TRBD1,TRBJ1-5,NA,TGTGCCAGCAGTCTCCGGGACAGGGGACCCCAGCATTTT,CASSLRDRGPQHF
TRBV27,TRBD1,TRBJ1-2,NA,TGTGCCAGCAGTTTCCGGACAGGGACTTTCTATGGCTACACCTTC,CASSFRTGTFYGYTF
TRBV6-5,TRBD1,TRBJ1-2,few,TGTGCCAGCAGCCCGACACTGACAGGGGGCAAGGGCTACACCTTC,CASSPTLTGGKGYTF
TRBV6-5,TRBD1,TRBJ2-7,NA,TGTGCCAGCAGTTGGACAGGGGACTCCTACGAGCAGTACTTC,CASSWTGDSYEQYF
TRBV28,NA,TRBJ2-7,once,TGTGCCAGCAGTTCTCTACCGAGGGAGCAGTACTTC,CASSSLPREQYF
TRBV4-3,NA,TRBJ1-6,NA,TGCGCCAGCAGCCAAGAAACGGTCAATTCACCCCTCCACTTT,CASSQETVNSPLHF
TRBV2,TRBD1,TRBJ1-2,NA,TGTGCCAGCAGCGACCTCATGGACAGGGGGCATGGCTACACCTTC,CASSDLMDRGHGYTF
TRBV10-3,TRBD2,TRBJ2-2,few,TGTGCCATCAGGGACGGACTAGCTCCCACCGGGGAGCTGTTTTTT,CAIRDGLAPTGELFF
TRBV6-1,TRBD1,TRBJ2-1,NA,TGTGCCAGCAGTCCGGGACAGCCATACAATGAGCAGTTCTTC,CASSPGQPYNEQFF
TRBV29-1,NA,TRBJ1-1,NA,TGCAGCGCCCCGAAGGGTCCCTCGGGAACTGAAGCTTTCTTT,CSAPKGPSGTEAFF
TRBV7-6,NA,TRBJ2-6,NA,TGTGCCAGCAGCCGAACACCGGGGGCCAACGTCCTGACTTTC,CASSRTPGANVLTF
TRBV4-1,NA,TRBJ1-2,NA,TGCGCCAGCAGCCGAGAAGAGGGAAGCTTGCGCTATGGCTACACCTTC,CASSREEGSLRYGYTF
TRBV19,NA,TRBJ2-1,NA,TGTGCCAGTAGTATAGATCTGGCGGGGCTCTACAATGAGCAGTTCTTC,CASSIDLAGLYNEQFF
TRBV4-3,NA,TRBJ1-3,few,TGCGCCAGCAGCCAAGATCGGAGCCTCGGAGGCACCATATATTTT,CASSQDRSLGGTIYF
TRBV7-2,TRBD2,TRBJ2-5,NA,TGTGCCAGCAGCGCGGGAGGGGGCGCGGGGGAGACCCAGTACTTC,CASSAGGGAGETQYF
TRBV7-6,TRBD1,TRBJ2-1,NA,TGTGCCAGCAGCATGACAGGGTCTGAGCAGTTCTTC,CASSMTGSEQFF
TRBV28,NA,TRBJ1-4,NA,TGTGCCAGCAGTTTAATCAGGGTGGGGGAAAAACTGTTTTTT,CASSLIRVGEKLFF